The rows below give T cell receptor beta chains drawn from one sample of a study of shared clonotypes between healthy human individuals. Measured with immunoSEQ multiplex PCR; TCRdb has only the in-frame clones, and not every one. The table has more than 1,200,000 clones, about 98.5% seen once. Sequencing input: naive CD4+ T cells sorted from blood. The receptors were gathered from a man aged 30 to 45 in good health. CDR3s include the opening cysteine and the closing phenylalanine or tryptophan. A D gene is named only where the DNA matches it firmly. Rows give clone size only sometimes, using once, few, many, or a class for an expanded clone.

TRBD2	TRBV18	.	TRBJ2-7	TGTGCCAGCTCACCCGTAGCGGGAGTGGACGAGCAGTACTTC	CASSPVAGVDEQYF
.	TRBV29-1	.	TRBJ2-3	TGCAGCGTCGGCACCACGGGAGATCCGCAGTATTTT	CSVGTTGDPQYF
.	TRBV10-2	.	TRBJ2-7	TGCGCCAGCAGTATGACACGGAGCTCCTACGAGCAGTACTTC	CASSMTRSSYEQYF
.	TRBV4-3	.	TRBJ1-5	TGCGCCAGCAGCCAAGACCCAGGGCCGAATCAGCCCCAGCATTTT	CASSQDPGPNQPQHF
.	TRBV7-2	.	TRBJ2-1	TGTGCCAGCAGAGGCGTGGCCTCCTACAATGAGCAGTTCTTC	CASRGVASYNEQFF
TRBD2	TRBV18	.	TRBJ2-7	TGTGCCAGCTCACCGACTAGCGCGGCCTACGAGCAGTACTTC	CASSPTSAAYEQYF
.	TRBV5-1	.	TRBJ2-1	TGCGCCAGCAGCGGAACAGGGTCCTCCTACAATGAGCAGTTCTTC	CASSGTGSSYNEQFF
.	TRBV6-6	.	TRBJ2-3	TGTGCCAGCAGTTCATCTCCGGGAGTCGGAGTTGATACGCAGTATTTT	CASSSSPGVGVDTQYF
.	TRBV30	once	TRBJ2-5	TGTGCCTGGAGTGCCCGGGACCGGAGAGAGACCCAGTACTTC	CAWSARDRRETQYF
TRBD2	TRBV5-1	.	TRBJ2-1	TGCGCCAGCAGCTTGCTAACAGCGGGAGTTGACAATGAGCAGTTCTTC	CASSLLTAGVDNEQFF
.	TRBV7-2	.	TRBJ2-2	TGTGCCAGCAGCTCAAACACGGGGTGGGACACCGGGGAGCTGTTTTTT	CASSSNTGWDTGELFF
TRBD2	TRBV5-4	.	TRBJ2-1	TGTGCCAGCACCCCCGGTGGGGCTAGCGGGAAAAATGAGCAGTTCTTC	CASTPGGASGKNEQFF
TRBD2	TRBV6-1	.	TRBJ2-7	TGTGCCAGCAGTGATGGCGGGAGAGGGCTGGGGCAGTACTTC	CASSDGGRGLGQYF
TRBD2	TRBV5-1	.	TRBJ2-1	TGCGCCAGCGTCCCCGGGACTAGCGGGAGTACTCGTCAGTTCTTC	CASVPGTSGSTRQFF
.	TRBV7-2	.	TRBJ1-5	TGTGCCAGCAGCTTAGGAGGGACGGCAGTCAATCAGCCCCAGCATTTT	CASSLGGTAVNQPQHF
.	TRBV5-8	.	TRBJ1-5	TGTGCCAGCAGCTTGGAGGGAGGGGGGCAGCCCCAGCATTTT	CASSLEGGGQPQHF
.	TRBV29-1	.	TRBJ1-3	TGCAGCGCCATCGATCCGAATTGGGGTGGAAACACCATATATTTT	CSAIDPNWGGNTIYF
.	TRBV2	.	TRBJ2-4	TGTGCCAGCAGGCGCTCCTCGAGTGGTGGAAACATTCAGTACTTC	CASRRSSSGGNIQYF
.	TRBV11-3	.	TRBJ2-3	TGTGCCAGCAGCTTAGCGCGCAGCACAGATACGCAGTATTTT	CASSLARSTDTQYF
TRBD2	TRBV2	.	TRBJ2-1	TGTGCCAGCAGTTCATCGGGACTAGCGTTGGGCGGGGAGCAGTTCTTC	CASSSSGLALGGEQFF
TRBD1	TRBV29-1	.	TRBJ1-3	TGCAGCGCTACAGGGGGCCCTCTCTCTGGAAACACCATATATTTT	CSATGGPLSGNTIYF
.	TRBV10-1	.	TRBJ2-2	TGCGCCAGCAGTGTAAAGAGGAACACCGGGGAGCTGTTTTTT	CASSVKRNTGELFF
.	TRBV25-1	.	TRBJ2-5	TGTGCCAGCAGTGAAATAGGGACCCAGTACTTC	CASSEIGTQYF
.	TRBV29-1	.	TRBJ2-5	TGCAGCGTCGGGGGACAGTTGAAATGGGAGACCCAGTACTTC	CSVGGQLKWETQYF
.	TRBV28	.	TRBJ2-5	TGTGCCAGCAGTTCTTTCAGGGGACGGGAGACCCAGTACTTC	CASSSFRGRETQYF
.	TRBV21-1	.	TRBJ2-1	TGTGCCAGCAGCAACTCGATATCGACTGGGCTAGATCATCTGTTCTTC	CASSNSISTGLDHLFF
.	TRBV4-3	.	TRBJ1-3	TGCGCCAGCAGCCAGGATCCCCGGGCTGGAAACACCATATATTTT	CASSQDPRAGNTIYF
TRBD2	TRBV27	once	TRBJ2-1	TGTGCCAGCAGTATGTCTAGCGGAGTAGGGAACAATGAGCAGTTCTTC	CASSMSSGVGNNEQFF
.	TRBV9	.	TRBJ2-7	TGTGCCAGCAGCACCCATCCAGACAGAACCTACGAGCAGTACTTC	CASSTHPDRTYEQYF
TRBD2	TRBV5-1	.	TRBJ2-7	TGCGCCAGCAGCGCACTAGCGGGAGGGGGCTCCTACGAGCAGTACTTC	CASSALAGGGSYEQYF
TRBD2	TRBV12-5	.	TRBJ2-1	TGTGCTAGTGGTTTGGGGGGAACTAGCGGGATCGATGAGCAGTTCTTC	CASGLGGTSGIDEQFF
.	TRBV5-1	once	TRBJ1-1	TGCGCCAGCAGCTCGGGGACCCCACTATCGAACACTGAAGCTTTCTTT	CASSSGTPLSNTEAFF
.	TRBV19	.	TRBJ2-4	TGTGCCAGTAGGAACATCGGCATTCAGTACTTC	CASRNIGIQYF
.	TRBV5-1	.	TRBJ1-5	TGCGCCAGCAGCCCCGAGGGTCGACTGGGGGATCAGCCCCAGCATTTT	CASSPEGRLGDQPQHF
TRBD1	TRBV5-1	.	TRBJ1-2	TGCGCCAGCAGCTTTGACAGGGGGCGCGATGGCTACACCTTC	CASSFDRGRDGYTF
TRBD1	TRBV5-8	once	TRBJ2-7	TGTGCCAGCAGACTGGGAACAGGGGGTTCCTACGAGCAGTACTTC	CASRLGTGGSYEQYF
.	TRBV7-2	.	TRBJ2-7	TGTGCCAGCAGCTTAGAGGGACGGTCCTACGAGCAGTACTTC	CASSLEGRSYEQYF
.	TRBV13	.	TRBJ2-7	TGTGCCAGCAGCTACCGGAGCTACGAGCAGTACTTC	CASSYRSYEQYF
TRBD1	TRBV5-1	.	TRBJ1-1	TGCGCCAGCAGCCGGGGGCCTACAGGGGGCGGCACTGAAGCTTTCTTT	CASSRGPTGGGTEAFF
.	TRBV7-3	.	TRBJ2-1	TGTGCCAGCAGCCGAAAAGGGGGCGGGAATTACAATGAGCAGTTCTTC	CASSRKGGGNYNEQFF
.	TRBV18	.	TRBJ1-4	TGTGCCAGCTCGCCGAAAAGGACTGCAACTAATGAAAAACTGTTTTTT	CASSPKRTATNEKLFF
TRBD1	TRBV10-2	.	TRBJ2-7	TGCGCCAGTAAGGGACAGGGGGCCTACGAGCAGTACTTC	CASKGQGAYEQYF
TRBD2	TRBV7-9	.	TRBJ2-1	TGTGCCAGCAGCCGGAGGGCTAGCGGGTCCAATGAGCAGTTCTTC	CASSRRASGSNEQFF
TRBD2	TRBV4-1	.	TRBJ2-7	TGCGCCAGCAGCCAGGTTCCGATAGCGGGTAGGCAGTACTTC	CASSQVPIAGRQYF
TRBD2	TRBV5-1	.	TRBJ2-1	TGCGCCAGCAGCGGGGGACTAGCGAACTACAATGAGCAGTTCTTC	CASSGGLANYNEQFF
.	TRBV7-2	.	TRBJ2-1	TGTGCCAGCAGCTTAGAATGGACCAATGAGCAGTTCTTC	CASSLEWTNEQFF